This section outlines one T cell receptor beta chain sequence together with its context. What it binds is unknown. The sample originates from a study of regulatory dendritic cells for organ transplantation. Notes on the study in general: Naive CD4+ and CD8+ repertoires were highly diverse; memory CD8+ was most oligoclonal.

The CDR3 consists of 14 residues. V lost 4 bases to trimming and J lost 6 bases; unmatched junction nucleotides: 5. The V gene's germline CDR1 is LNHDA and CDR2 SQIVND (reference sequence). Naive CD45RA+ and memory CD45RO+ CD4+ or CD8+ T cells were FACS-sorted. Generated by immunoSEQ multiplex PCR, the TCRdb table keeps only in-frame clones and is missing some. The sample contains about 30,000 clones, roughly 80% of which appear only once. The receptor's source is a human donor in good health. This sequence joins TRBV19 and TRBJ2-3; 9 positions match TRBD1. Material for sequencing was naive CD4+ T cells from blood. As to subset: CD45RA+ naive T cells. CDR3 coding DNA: TGTGCCAGTAGTAGGACAGGGGTTAGGGATACGCAGTATTTT. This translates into CASSRTGVRDTQYF.